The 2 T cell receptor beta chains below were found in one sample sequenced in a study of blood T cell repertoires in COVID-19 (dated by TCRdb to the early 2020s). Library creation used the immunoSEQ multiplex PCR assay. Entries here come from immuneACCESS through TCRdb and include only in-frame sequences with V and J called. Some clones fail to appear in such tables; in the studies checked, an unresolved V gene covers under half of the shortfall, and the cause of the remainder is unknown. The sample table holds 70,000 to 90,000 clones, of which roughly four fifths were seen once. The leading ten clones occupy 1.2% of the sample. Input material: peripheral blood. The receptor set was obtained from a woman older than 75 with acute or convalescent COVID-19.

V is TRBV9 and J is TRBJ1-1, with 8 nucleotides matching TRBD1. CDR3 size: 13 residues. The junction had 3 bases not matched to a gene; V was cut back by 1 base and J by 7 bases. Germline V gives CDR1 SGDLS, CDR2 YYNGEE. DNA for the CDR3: TGTGCCAGCAGCGTACAGGGGGCCGGTGAAGCTTTCTTT. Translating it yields CASSVQGAGEAFF.

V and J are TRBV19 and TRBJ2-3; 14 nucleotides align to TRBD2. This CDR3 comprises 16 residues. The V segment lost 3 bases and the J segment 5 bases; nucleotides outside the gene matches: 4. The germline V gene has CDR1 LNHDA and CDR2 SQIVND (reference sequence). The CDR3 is CASSMGLAGEVDTQYF. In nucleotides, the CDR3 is TGTGCCAGTAGTATGGGACTAGCGGGGGAGGTAGATACGCAGTATTTT.